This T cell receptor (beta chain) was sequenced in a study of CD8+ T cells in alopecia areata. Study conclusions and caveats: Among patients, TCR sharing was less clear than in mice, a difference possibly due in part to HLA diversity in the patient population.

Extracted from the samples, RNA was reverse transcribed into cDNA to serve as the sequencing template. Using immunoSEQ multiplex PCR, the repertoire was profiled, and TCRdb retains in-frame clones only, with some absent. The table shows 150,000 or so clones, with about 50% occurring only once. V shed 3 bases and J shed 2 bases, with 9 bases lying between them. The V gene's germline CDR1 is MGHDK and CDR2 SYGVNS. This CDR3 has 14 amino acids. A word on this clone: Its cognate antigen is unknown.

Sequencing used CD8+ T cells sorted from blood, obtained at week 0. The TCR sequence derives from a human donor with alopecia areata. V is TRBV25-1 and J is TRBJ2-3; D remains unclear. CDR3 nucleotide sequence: TGTGCCAGCAGTGATGGAAGGGTCACAGATACGCAGTATTTT. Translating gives CASSDGRVTDTQYF.